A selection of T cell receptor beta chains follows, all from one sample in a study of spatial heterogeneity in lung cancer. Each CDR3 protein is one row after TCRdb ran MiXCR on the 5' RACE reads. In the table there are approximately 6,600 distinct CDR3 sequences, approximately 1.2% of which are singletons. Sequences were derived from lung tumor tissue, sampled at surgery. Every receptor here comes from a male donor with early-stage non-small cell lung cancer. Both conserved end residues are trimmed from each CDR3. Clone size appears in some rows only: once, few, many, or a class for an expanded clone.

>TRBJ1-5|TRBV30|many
AWSVSDPGGQPQH
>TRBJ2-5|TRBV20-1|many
SATSGGGGQETQY
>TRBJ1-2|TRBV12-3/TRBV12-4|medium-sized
ASSLDRDYGYT
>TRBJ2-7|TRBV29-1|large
SVLDRGFAYEQY
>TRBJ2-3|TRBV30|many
ACDRVGADTQY
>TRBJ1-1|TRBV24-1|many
ATSDGREAF
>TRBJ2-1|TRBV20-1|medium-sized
SARYERENGEQF
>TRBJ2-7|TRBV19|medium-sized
ASSTDRGNEQY
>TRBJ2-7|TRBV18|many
ASSPQKLPPYEQY
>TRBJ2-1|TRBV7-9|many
ASSQRVGTSGDRSYNEQF
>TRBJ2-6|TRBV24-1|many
ATSGPTGIRGANVLT
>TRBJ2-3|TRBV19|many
ASSLDRADTQY
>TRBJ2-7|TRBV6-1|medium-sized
ASSEDRVSYEQY
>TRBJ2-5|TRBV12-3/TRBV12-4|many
ASSFNRGETQY
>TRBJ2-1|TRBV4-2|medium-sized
ASSQDNRGGVGF
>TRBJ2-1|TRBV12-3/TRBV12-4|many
ASSLTGGNEQF
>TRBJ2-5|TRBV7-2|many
ASSSGQGARETQY
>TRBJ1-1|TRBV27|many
ASSRIDRGEAF
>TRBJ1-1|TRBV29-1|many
SVGPKESTEAF
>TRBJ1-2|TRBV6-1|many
ASLLVGYT
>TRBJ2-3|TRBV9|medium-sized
ASSPGQGGTDTQY
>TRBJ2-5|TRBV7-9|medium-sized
ASRPTGDPQETQY
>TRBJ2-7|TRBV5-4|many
ATRGRRGLEAYEQY
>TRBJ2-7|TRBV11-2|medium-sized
ASSVGFSYEQY
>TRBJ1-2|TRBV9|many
ASSVGGLSYGYT
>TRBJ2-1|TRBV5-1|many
ASSAAPSSYNEQF
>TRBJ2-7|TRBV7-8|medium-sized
ASSLAGRGASYEQY
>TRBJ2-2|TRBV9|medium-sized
ASSVGGGNTGELF
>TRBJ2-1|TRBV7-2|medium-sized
ASSPGLVPNEQF
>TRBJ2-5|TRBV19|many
ASSIGTTRETQY
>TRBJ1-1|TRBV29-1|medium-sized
SVESRTGNTEAF
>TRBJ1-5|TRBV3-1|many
ASSQDFGGQPQH
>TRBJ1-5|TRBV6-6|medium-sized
ASSYSKRAPNQPQH
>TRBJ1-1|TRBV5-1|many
ASSSQTVNTEAF
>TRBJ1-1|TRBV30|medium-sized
AAQGDTEAF
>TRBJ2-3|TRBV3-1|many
ASSQVRGDATDTQY
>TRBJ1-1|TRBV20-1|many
SASKGLNTEAF
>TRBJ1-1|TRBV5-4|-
ASRKRKGMNTEAF
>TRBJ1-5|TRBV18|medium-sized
ASSPGQGTGQPQH
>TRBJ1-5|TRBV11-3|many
ASRSLWGNQPQH
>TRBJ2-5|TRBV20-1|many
SAREFTRETQY
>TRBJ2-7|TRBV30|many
AWRRQGATYEQY
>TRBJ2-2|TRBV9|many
ASSPSGGAIGELF
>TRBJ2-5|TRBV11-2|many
ASSFTPLTSGQETQY
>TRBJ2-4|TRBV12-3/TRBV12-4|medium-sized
ASSLRTLAKNIQY